This passage covers 32 T cell receptor beta chains from one sample sequenced in a study of graft-versus-host responses after intestinal transplantation. No antigen has been identified for these receptors. Clones were read by immunoSEQ multiplex PCR, and TCRdb kept only the in-frame ones, dropping some. The table includes under 100,000 clones, approximately 94% detected once. This sample comprised unstimulated CD4+ T cells sorted from spleen or lymph node cells, obtained before transplant. All receptors come from a human donor who was the organ donor for an intestinal transplant.

The V gene is TRBV14, the J gene TRBJ1-1; maybe TRBD1 (6 bases). V lost 2 bases and J 0 bases, leaving 10 bases between the germline ends. CDR3 size: 15 residues. Germline V lookup: CDR1 SGHDN, CDR2 FVKESK. The CDR3 protein is CASSQSRGVNTEAFF. In DNA, the CDR3 is TGTGCCAGCAGCCAAAGCAGGGGCGTGAACACTGAAGCTTTCTTT.

This clone was detected once. This chain links TRBV5-1 with TRBJ2-5; D gene unclear. The CDR3 contains 14 residues. In germline, CDR1 is SGHRS, CDR2 YFSETQ. V gave up 0 bases and J gave up 7 bases, with 13 bases separating them. The CDR3 bases are TGCGCCAGCAGCTTGGAACAACTCCTCGGGACCCAGTACTTC. Translated: CASSLEQLLGTQYF.

As concerns this clone: The sample carries other DNA sequences with the same CDR3. This chain links TRBV18 with TRBJ1-2, with TRBD1 matching over 11 bases. V lost 2 bases to trimming and J lost 8 bases; unmatched junction nucleotides: 13. This CDR3 has 17 amino acids. CDR1 and CDR2 from the germline V gene are KGHSH and LQKENI. In DNA form, the CDR3 reads TGTGCCAGCTCACCAATTTCCGGACAGGGGGCTAGCGGCGGCTACACCTTC. Translation: CASSPISGQGASGGYTF.

The chain joins TRBV28 to TRBJ1-2; D uncertain. Trimming shortened V by 1 base and J by 3 bases, and 15 bases separated the two germline ends. The germline gives CDR1 MDHEN, CDR2 SYDVKM. There are 16 residues in the CDR3. The CDR3 spells CASSLLYGLDDYGYTF. CDR3 DNA sequence: TGTGCCAGCAGTTTATTATACGGGCTCGACGACTATGGCTACACCTTC.

The chain uses TRBV12-5 and TRBJ1-1; D ambiguous. The CDR3 runs to 12 residues. CDR1 LGHNT and CDR2 FRNRAP come from the germline V gene. V gave up 1 base and J gave up 11 bases, with 11 bases separating them. The DNA of the CDR3 is TGTGCTAGTGGTTTGGCCTGGGCCGAGGCTTTCTTT. This encodes CASGLAWAEAFF.

The chain combines TRBV28 with TRBJ2-2, with D hard to call. The ends were cut back, 2 bases at V and 1 base at J, with 14 bases in the middle. The CDR3 runs 17 residues. From germline, CDR1 is MDHEN and CDR2 SYDVKM. CDR3 nucleotide sequence: TGTGCCAGCAGTTTAGGTTTCCGGGCAGGGAACACCGGGGAGCTGTTTTTT. This sequence encodes CASSLGFRAGNTGELFF.

The chain uses TRBV5-4 and TRBJ2-2; 14 nucleotides match TRBD2. J lost 7 bases, V lost 0 bases, and 11 bases had no gene match. The germline V gene encodes CDR1 SGHNT and CDR2 YYREEE (reference sequence). The length of the CDR3 is 19 residues. CDR3 sequence (DNA): TGTGCCAGCAGCTTGGTGGGAGGGACTAGCGGGGGTGCCGGCGGGGAGCTGTTTTTT. This codes for CASSLVGGTSGGAGGELFF.

The chain carries TRBV6-5 and TRBJ1-1; 8 bases agree with TRBD1. The CDR3 sequence is 15 residues long. V lost 2 bases, J lost 4 bases, and 6 bases stayed unmatched. In germline, CDR1 is MNHEY, CDR2 SVGAGI. The CDR3 DNA is TGTGCCAGCAGTTACGCCCGGACAGGGAGCACTGAAGCTTTCTTT. Translation: CASSYARTGSTEAFF.

V is TRBV7-2 and J is TRBJ1-2, with D tentatively TRBD1 (5 bases). The CDR3 is 17 residues long. The V end was cut by 5 bases, the J end by 4 bases, with 23 bases between. Germline V CDR1 and CDR2: SGHTA, FQGNSA. The CDR3 nucleotides are TGTGCCAGCAGCCCCCAAACCGGGACCAGGTCCTTCTATGGCTACACCTTC. Its protein product is CASSPQTGTRSFYGYTF.

The chain uses TRBV4-1 and TRBJ2-1; 7 bases fit TRBD2. Germline V gives CDR1 MGHRA, CDR2 YSYEKL. CDR3 length: 14 residues. V lost 4 bases, J lost 7 bases, and 7 bases stayed unmatched. In DNA, the CDR3 is TGCGCCAGCAGCCGAAGGGACGGGGGGAATGAGCAGTTCTTC. It yields the protein CASSRRDGGNEQFF.

The chain employs TRBV11-2 and TRBJ2-2; tentative D call: TRBD2 (6 bases). This CDR3 contains 14 residues. CDR1 and CDR2 from the germline V gene are SGHAT and FQNNGV. V shed 3 bases and J shed 2 bases, with 7 bases lying between them. The CDR3 DNA follows: TGTGCCAGCAGCTTGGGAGGAAACACCGGGGAGCTGTTTTTT. Translated, it gives CASSLGGNTGELFF.

This clone has only a few counts. The chain combines TRBV28 with TRBJ2-1; 10 bases line up with TRBD1. Germline lookup yields CDR1 MDHEN and CDR2 SYDVKM. The V gene end was trimmed by 5 bases and the J gene end by 8 bases; junction bases not matched to a gene: 6. This CDR3 region has 14 residues. The CDR3 loop is CASSRGQGPHEQFF. CDR3 in DNA: TGTGCCAGCAGTCGGGGACAGGGGCCCCATGAGCAGTTCTTC. Filled out from reference TRBV28 and TRBJ2-1, the complete variable domain reads DVKVTQSSRYLVKRTGEKVFLECVQDMDHENMFWYRQDPGLGLRLIYFSYDVKMKEKGDIPEGYSVSREKKERFSLILESASTNQTSMYLCASSRGQGPHEQFFGPGTRLTVL.

This clone was counted a single time. The rearrangement uses TRBV19 and TRBJ1-2, with 8 bases aligning to TRBD1. J was trimmed by 0 bases and V by 4 bases; bases with no gene match: 4. This CDR3 region has 15 residues. The germline V gene has CDR1 LNHDA and CDR2 SQIVND (reference sequence). CDR3 nucleotides: TGTGCCAGTAGTACTGACAGGGGACCTAACTATGGCTACACCTTC. As protein: CASSTDRGPNYGYTF.

The chain employs TRBV19 and TRBJ2-4; TRBD1 might be the D (6 bases). The CDR3 consists of 13 residues. CDR1 and CDR2 (germline): LNHDA, SQIVND (reference sequence). Trimming pared 1 base from V and 6 bases from J, leaving 7 bases between. CDR3 sequence: CASSIAQGNIQYF. For the CDR3, the DNA is TGTGCCAGTAGTATAGCACAGGGAAACATTCAGTACTTC.

About this clone itself: Other DNA sequences in this sample translate to the same CDR3. This chain links TRBV7-3 with TRBJ2-2; D is possibly TRBD1 or TRBD2 (6 bases each). V gave up 4 bases and J gave up 7 bases, with 22 bases separating them. The CDR3 spans 17 residues. Germline loops: CDR1 SGHTA, CDR2 FQGTGA. The CDR3 sequence: CASSSSRWGARGGELFF. The DNA of the CDR3 is TGTGCCAGCAGCTCCTCAAGGTGGGGGGCTCGCGGCGGGGAGCTGTTTTTT.

This clone was observed once. The chain couples TRBV11-3 to TRBJ2-1, with TRBD2 matching 12 bases. Germline V lookup: CDR1 SGHNT, CDR2 YENEEA. J was trimmed by 7 bases and V by 1 base; bases with no gene match: 2. The CDR3 spans 15 residues. This CDR3 reads CASSLGTSGDNEQFF. CDR3 sequence (DNA): TGTGCCAGCAGCTTAGGGACTAGCGGGGATAATGAGCAGTTCTTC.

The genes are TRBV2 and TRBJ1-1; D remains ambiguous. CDR1 is SNHLY, CDR2 FYNNEI, per germline. V lost 4 bases, J lost 1 base, and 10 bases lay in between. The CDR3 loop spans 14 amino acids. The DNA of the CDR3 is TGTGCCAGCAGTGGTGTTGACGGGAACACTGAAGCTTTCTTT. This gives the protein CASSGVDGNTEAFF. Looking up the rest from reference TRBV2 and TRBJ1-1 gives the full variable domain: EPEVTQTPSHQVTQMGQEVILRCVPISNHLYFYWYRQILGQKVEFLVSFYNNEISEKSEIFDDQFSVERPDGSNFTLKIRSTKLEDSAMYFCASSGVDGNTEAFFGQGTRLTVV.

This rearrangement joins TRBV29-1 to TRBJ1-2; tentatively, D is TRBD1 (5 bases). Per germline, CDR1 SQVTM and CDR2 ANQGSEA. The CDR3 spans 10 residues. Trimming took off 4 bases at V and 10 bases at J, with 10 bases between the two ends. CDR3 residues: CSVVRGNYTF. CDR3 DNA: TGCAGCGTTGTTAGGGGTAACTACACCTTC.

This clone was seen just once. V gene TRBV7-9 combines with J gene TRBJ1-2; D not certain. The CDR3 covers 12 residues. Trimming took 0 bases from V and 5 from J, leaving 4 bases between them. Looked up from germline, CDR1 is SEHNR and CDR2 is FQNEAQ (reference sequence). CDR3 DNA: TGTGCCAGCAGCTTAGCAGGGTATGGCTACACCTTC. This encodes CASSLAGYGYTF. The complete variable domain, with remaining parts taken from reference TRBV7-9 and TRBJ1-2, reads DTGVSQNPRHKITKRGQNVTFRCDPISEHNRLYWYRQTLGQGPEFLTYFQNEAQLEKSRLLSDRFSAERPKGSFSTLEIQRTEQGDSAMYLCASSLAGYGYTFGSGTRLTVV.

The chain uses TRBV19 and TRBJ2-4; tentative D call: TRBD1 (5 bases). V lost 3 bases and J lost 0, with 6 bases in between. Germline V gives CDR1 LNHDA, CDR2 SQIVND (reference sequence). CDR3 size: 14 residues. CDR3 nucleotide sequence: TGTGCCAGTAGTATCCAGGGAGCCAAAAACATTCAGTACTTC. Encoded protein: CASSIQGAKNIQYF. Combining the CDR3 with reference TRBV19 and TRBJ2-4 gives the whole variable domain DGGITQSPKYLFRKEGQNVTLSCEQNLNHDAMYWYRQDPGQGLRLIYYSQIVNDFQKGDIAEGYSVSREKKESFPLTVTSAQKNPTAFYLCASSIQGAKNIQYFGAGTRLSVL.

This chain joins TRBV5-6 and TRBJ1-5, with 9 bases lining up with TRBD1. Trimming at V came to 5 bases and at J to 9 bases, leaving 6 bases not matched to a gene. The germline V gene encodes CDR1 SGHDT and CDR2 YYEEEE. The CDR3 contains 13 residues. The CDR3 DNA reads as TGTGCCAGCAGATACAGGGGGCTGGGGCCCCAGCATTTT. Translation: CASRYRGLGPQHF.

CDR3 sequence (DNA): TGTGCCAGCAGCGAGCGGGGGCGGAACACCGGGGAGCTGTTTTTT. This encodes CASSERGRNTGELFF. The rearrangement joins TRBV5-8 to TRBJ2-2; 8 nucleotides line up with TRBD2. V lost 4 bases and J lost 1; bases outside the gene matches: 3. This CDR3 is 15 amino acids long. Germline assignment: CDR1 SGHTS and CDR2 YDEGEE.

V is TRBV10-3 and J is TRBJ1-3, with 8 bases matching TRBD1. The CDR3 runs to 14 residues. Trimming removed 6 bases from V and 4 bases from J; junction bases left unmatched: 5. CDR1 ENHRY and CDR2 SYGVKD come from the germline V gene. The CDR3 reads CAIRDRVLGNTIYF. For the CDR3, the DNA is TGTGCCATCAGGGACAGGGTTTTGGGAAACACCATATATTTT.

This rearrangement joins TRBV18 to TRBJ1-4; no reliable D call. Germline lookup yields CDR1 KGHSH and CDR2 LQKENI. The CDR3 sequence is 15 residues long. V was clipped by 3 bases and J by 0 bases, with 8 bases between them. CDR3 coding DNA: TGTGCCAGCTCACCTGGTGGAGCAACTAATGAAAAACTGTTTTTT. It codes for CASSPGGATNEKLFF.

The chain links TRBV11-2 to TRBJ1-4, with D unresolved. There are 15 residues in the CDR3. V lost 0 bases and J lost 4, with 9 bases in between. The germline V gene has CDR1 SGHAT and CDR2 FQNNGV. CDR3 nucleotides: TGTGCCAGCAGCTTAGATCCCCGGATTAATGAAAAACTGTTTTTT. Translation: CASSLDPRINEKLFF. The variable domain in full, completed from reference TRBV11-2 and TRBJ1-4, reads EAGVAQSPRYKIIEKRQSVAFWCNPISGHATLYWYQQILGQGPKLLIQFQNNGVVDDSQLPKDRFSAERLKGVDSTLKIQPAKLEDSAVYLCASSLDPRINEKLFFGSGTQLSVL.

This clone has only one observation. The rearrangement links TRBV30 to TRBJ2-3; tentative D call: TRBD2 (7 bases). Trimming took 0 bases from V and 0 from J, leaving 13 bases between them. Looked up from germline, CDR1 is GTSNPN and CDR2 is SVGIG (reference sequence). The length of the CDR3 is 16 residues. Here the CDR3 DNA reads TGTGCCTGGAGTGTAGGGGGGCGGGGGAGCACAGATACGCAGTATTTT. It specifies CAWSVGGRGSTDTQYF.

The V and J genes are TRBV28 and TRBJ1-2; a weak D match, TRBD1 (5 bases). The germline V and J ends were trimmed by 10 bases and 7 bases, with 16 bases remaining between them. Looked up from germline, CDR1 is MDHEN and CDR2 is SYDVKM. This CDR3 spans 12 amino acids. The CDR3 bases are TGTGCCACCTGGGGACCCTCCTCTGGCTACACCTTC. Its translation: CATWGPSSGYTF.

This chain joins TRBV6-5 and TRBJ1-2, with D maybe TRBD1 (6 bases). Trimming took off 4 bases at V and 12 bases at J, with 18 bases between the two ends. The CDR3 loop spans 13 amino acids. Germline CDR1 and CDR2: MNHEY and SVGAGI. DNA for the CDR3: TGTGCCAGCAGTTTCAGGGGACTGGAGGGCCACACCTTC. Amino acids: CASSFRGLEGHTF.

The rearrangement joins TRBV19 to TRBJ1-2; 8 bases align to TRBD1. V was pared by 3 bases and J by 6 bases, with 9 bases of the junction left unmatched. Germline V gene lookup returns CDR1 LNHDA and CDR2 SQIVND (reference sequence). The CDR3 runs to 15 residues. CDR3 DNA: TGTGCCAGTAGTATCCAGGGGGCGAGAGTAGATGGCTACACCTTC. Translation: CASSIQGARVDGYTF.

This chain joins TRBV5-1 and TRBJ2-1; D is uncertain. Per germline, CDR1 SGHRS and CDR2 YFSETQ. The length of the CDR3 is 13 residues. The ends were cut back, 0 bases at V and 6 bases at J, with 7 bases in the middle. The CDR3 DNA sequence: TGCGCCAGCAGCTTGGCCGTTGGCAATGAGCAGTTCTTC. Translating gives CASSLAVGNEQFF.

The chain has TRBV10-3 and TRBJ1-1; TRBD1 might be the D (5 bases). From germline, CDR1 is ENHRY and CDR2 SYGVKD. Trimming removed 4 bases at V and 1 base at J, with 25 bases between. CDR3 length equals 19 residues. CDR3 nucleotides: TGTGCCATCAGTGCACGACCGGGACGGGGAATAGGTACGAACACTGAAGCTTTCTTT. It yields the protein CAISARPGRGIGTNTEAFF.

The chain employs TRBV28 and TRBJ1-5, with TRBD1 as a possible D gene (5 bases). Trimming pared 3 bases from V and 0 bases from J, leaving 18 bases between. The length of the CDR3 is 18 residues. CDR1 is MDHEN and CDR2 is SYDVKM in the germline V gene. DNA of the CDR3: TGTGCCAGCAGTTTTCTAGCGACAGAGAGAAATAGCAATCAGCCCCAGCATTTT. As protein: CASSFLATERNSNQPQHF.